One sample yielded the 25 T cell receptor beta chains listed below, sequenced in a study of blood T cell repertoires in COVID-19. The table came from immunoSEQ multiplex PCR; TCRdb's copy has only in-frame clones and leaves some out. The sample carries about 280,000 clones, less than 90% recorded once. Input material: peripheral blood. The origin of the receptors is a woman in her seventies with COVID-19, enrolled during active disease.

V gene TRBV10-1 combines with J gene TRBJ2-1, with 8 positions matching TRBD2. In germline, CDR1 is WNHNN, CDR2 SYGVQD (reference sequence). The CDR3 covers 15 residues. V trimming: 3 bases; J trimming: 5 bases; junction bases outside the gene matches: 6. CDR3 nucleotides: TGCGCCAGCAGTGATCCGGCGGGGGGCCACAATGAGCAGTTCTTC. Translated, it gives CASSDPAGGHNEQFF.

The chain is built from TRBV5-1 and TRBJ2-3; tentative D call: TRBD2 (5 bases). Germline CDR1 and CDR2: SGHRS and YFSETQ. This CDR3 is built from 12 residues. Between the trimmed V and J ends, which lost 2 bases and 5 bases, there was a span of 6 bases. The CDR3 here is CASSFAGDTQYF. CDR3 in DNA: TGCGCCAGCAGCTTTGCGGGAGATACGCAGTATTTT.

The chain combines TRBV3-1 (or the pseudogene TRBV3-2) with TRBJ2-2, with 7 bases matching TRBD2. The trim removed 4 bases at V and 6 bases at J, leaving 8 bases unmatched. Germline CDR1 reads LGHDT; CDR2 reads YNNKEL (reference sequence). CDR3 size: 15 residues. CDR3 loop: CASSPGQGGAGELFF. DNA for the CDR3: TGTGCCAGCAGCCCGGGCCAGGGAGGGGCCGGGGAGCTGTTTTTT.

The rearrangement joins TRBV7-2 to TRBJ1-5, with 7 bases aligning to TRBD1. V trimming: 5 bases; J trimming: 2 bases; junction bases outside the gene matches: 3. This CDR3 has 14 residues. Per the germline V gene, CDR1 is SGHTA and CDR2 is FQGNSA. CDR3: CASSLTGGNQPQHF. The DNA of the CDR3 is TGTGCCAGCAGCCTAACAGGGGGCAATCAGCCCCAGCATTTT.

This chain connects TRBV5-8 to TRBJ1-6; D remains unclear. Trimming cost V 2 bases and J 0 bases, with 15 bases left between them. Germline V CDR1 and CDR2: SGHTS, YDEGEE. There are 18 residues in the CDR3. CDR3 in amino acids: CASSFFLGPSSYNSPLHF. CDR3 sequence (DNA): TGTGCCAGCAGCTTCTTCCTGGGCCCGAGCTCCTATAATTCACCCCTCCACTTT.

This chain uses TRBV6-1 with TRBJ1-2, with no clear D. The CDR3 is 12 amino acids. The germline CDR1 and CDR2 sequences are MNHNS and SASEGT. The ends were cut back, 2 bases at V and 6 bases at J, with 7 bases in the middle. The CDR3 nucleotides are TGTGCCAGCAGTGAAACACCAAATGGCTACACCTTC. It translates to CASSETPNGYTF.

In DNA form, the CDR3 reads TGTGCCAGCAGTCTGACAGGGGCGTATGGCGAGCAGTACTTC. Translated, it gives CASSLTGAYGEQYF. The V call is TRBV28, the J call TRBJ2-7, with 8 bases aligning to TRBD1. The CDR3 sequence is 14 residues long. From germline, CDR1 is MDHEN and CDR2 SYDVKM. V shed 5 bases, J shed 6 bases, and the junction held 9 bases outside the gene matches.

The chain couples TRBV7-2 to TRBJ2-3; TRBD2 aligns across 14 bases. From germline, CDR1 is SGHTA and CDR2 FQGNSA. The junction had 6 bases not matched to a gene; V was cut back by 6 bases and J by 1 base. The CDR3 is 17 residues long. The CDR3 protein is CASRAGLAGARTDTQYF. CDR3 sequence (DNA): TGTGCCAGCAGGGCGGGACTAGCGGGGGCCCGCACAGATACGCAGTATTTT. Looking up the rest from reference TRBV7-2 and TRBJ2-3 gives the full variable domain: GAGVSQSPSNKVTEKGKDVELRCDPISGHTALYWYRQSLGQGLEFLIYFQGNSAPDKSGLPSDRFSAERTGGSVSTLTIQRTQQEDSAVYLCASRAGLAGARTDTQYFGPGTRLTVL.

This clone was counted a few times. CDR3: CASSSPRQGSYEQYF. The DNA for the CDR3 is TGTGCCAGCAGCTCACCCCGACAGGGCTCCTACGAGCAGTACTTC. This chain uses TRBV7-2 with TRBJ2-7; TRBD1 agrees at 7 bases. The CDR3 sequence is 15 residues long. Germline-derived CDR1 and CDR2 are SGHTA and FQGNSA. Germline trimming cut 4 bases from V and 0 bases from J; bases unmatched to any gene: 6.

V is TRBV19 and J is TRBJ1-1; TRBD1 matches 9 bases. The CDR3 loop spans 15 amino acids. With 5 bases clipped from V and 0 bases from J, the junction kept 4 bases outside the gene matches. Germline V gene lookup returns CDR1 LNHDA and CDR2 SQIVND (reference sequence). CDR3 sequence reads: CASSWGTGMNTEAFF. CDR3 DNA: TGTGCCAGTAGTTGGGGGACAGGGATGAACACTGAAGCTTTCTTT. The whole variable domain, remainder taken from reference TRBV19 and TRBJ1-1, is DGGITQSPKYLFRKEGQNVTLSCEQNLNHDAMYWYRQDPGQGLRLIYYSQIVNDFQKGDIAEGYSVSREKKESFPLTVTSAQKNPTAFYLCASSWGTGMNTEAFFGQGTRLTVV.

The chain has TRBV6-5 and TRBJ1-2, with 7 nucleotides matching TRBD1. The CDR3 runs 13 residues. Trimming cost V 6 bases and J 8 bases; bases outside gene matches: 9. Germline CDR1 MNHEY, CDR2 SVGAGI. As DNA, the CDR3 is TGTGCCAGCAGCGGGACAGTTTCAGGAGGCTACACCTTC. Amino acids: CASSGTVSGGYTF.

The chain carries TRBV28 and TRBJ2-3, with 8 bases matching TRBD2. V lost 5 bases and J lost 1; bases outside the gene matches: 11. The CDR3 sequence is 17 residues long. The germline V gene encodes CDR1 MDHEN and CDR2 SYDVKM. The CDR3, as DNA: TGTGCCAGCAGTAAGGCGGGGGGCTCAGCCCGCACAGATACGCAGTATTTT. Amino acids: CASSKAGGSARTDTQYF.

This clone was observed a handful of times. The chain uses TRBV2 and TRBJ1-1; TRBD1 is a possible D gene (5 bases). The CDR3 runs to 13 residues. CDR1 is SNHLY, CDR2 FYNNEI, per germline. Trimming took off 8 bases at V and 5 bases at J, with 15 bases between the two ends. CDR3 amino acids: CASVAGRLTEAFF. The CDR3 DNA sequence: TGTGCCAGCGTGGCGGGGCGGCTAACTGAAGCTTTCTTT.

This chain uses TRBV5-4 with TRBJ1-6; a weak D match, TRBD1 (5 bases). V dropped 0 bases and J dropped 10 bases, with 11 bases sitting between them. The CDR3 has 14 residues. From germline, CDR1 is SGHNT and CDR2 YYREEE (reference sequence). The CDR3 bases are TGTGCCAGCAGCTTGGAGGGGCCAGCATCACCCCTCCACTTT. It is translated as CASSLEGPASPLHF.

This clone has just a few counts. V gene TRBV27 combines with J gene TRBJ2-7; D possibly corresponds to TRBD2 (7 bases). V shed 3 bases and J shed 4 bases, with 16 bases lying between them. Germline CDR1 MNHEY, CDR2 SMNVEV (reference sequence). The CDR3 contains 15 residues. The chain's CDR3 is CASSFAGAGEYEQYF. In DNA form, the CDR3 reads TGTGCCAGCAGTTTCGCGGGGGCGGGGGAGTACGAGCAGTACTTC.

The chain combines TRBV19 with TRBJ1-2, with D possibly matching TRBD1 (6 bases). From germline, CDR1 is LNHDA and CDR2 SQIVND (reference sequence). The CDR3 spans 14 residues. The CDR3 loop reads CAVGALDSPYGYTF. CDR3 coding DNA: TGTGCTGTAGGGGCCCTGGACAGCCCCTATGGCTACACCTTC.

V and J are TRBV27 and TRBJ2-4, with 12 bases aligning to TRBD2. CDR1 MNHEY and CDR2 SMNVEV come from the germline V gene (reference sequence). V lost 5 bases, J lost 9 bases, and 5 bases stayed unmatched. The CDR3 is made up of 14 amino acids. This chain's CDR3 is CASSPTSGGTIQYF. The CDR3 DNA is TGTGCCAGCAGTCCCACTAGCGGGGGGACCATTCAGTACTTC.

The rearrangement uses TRBV30 and TRBJ2-4; D is uncertain. Trimming took 2 bases from V and 7 from J, leaving 12 bases between them. Germline assignment: CDR1 GTSNPN and CDR2 SVGIG (reference sequence). The CDR3 is 13 residues long. The CDR3 here is CAWSNSLRNIQYF. The CDR3 coding sequence is TGTGCCTGGAGTAACTCCCTCCGGAACATTCAGTACTTC.

The J gene is TRBJ1-5, the V gene TRBV18; the match to TRBD1 covers 8 bases. Trimming removed 6 bases from V and 7 bases from J; junction bases left unmatched: 11. This CDR3 has 15 residues. In germline, CDR1 is KGHSH, CDR2 LQKENI. The CDR3 coding sequence is TGTGCCAGCTCCCGGGGACAGGTTCTGAGCCAGCCCCAGCATTTT. Translated, it gives CASSRGQVLSQPQHF.

The chain joins TRBV4-1 to TRBJ1-2, with D unresolved. Trimming cost V 0 bases and J 4 bases, with 3 bases left between them. Germline V gives CDR1 MGHRA, CDR2 YSYEKL. This CDR3 has 12 amino acids. The CDR3 protein is CASSQEAYGYTF. The CDR3 DNA follows: TGCGCCAGCAGCCAAGAGGCCTATGGCTACACCTTC.

Only a few counts were recorded for this clone. The chain employs TRBV11-2 and TRBJ1-4; D is unclear. The CDR3 length is 14 residues. V was pared by 6 bases and J by 7 bases, with 15 bases between. Germline V gives CDR1 SGHAT, CDR2 FQNNGV. The CDR3 region is CASRGAESGEKLFF. CDR3 DNA sequence: TGTGCCAGCAGGGGAGCAGAATCGGGTGAAAAACTGTTTTTT.

The rearrangement uses TRBV19 and TRBJ2-2, with D perhaps TRBD1 (5 bases). V gave up 4 bases and J gave up 1 base, with 10 bases separating them. The CDR3 loop spans 15 amino acids. Germline loops: CDR1 LNHDA, CDR2 SQIVND (reference sequence). As DNA, the CDR3 is TGTGCCAGTAGTAAGCCCAGGGTGAACACCGGGGAGCTGTTTTTT. Protein: CASSKPRVNTGELFF.

The chain is built from TRBV4-2 and TRBJ2-1; possible D gene TRBD2, 6 bases. Trimming took 3 bases from V and 5 from J, leaving 11 bases between them. The CDR3 covers 14 residues. The V gene's germline CDR1 is LGHNA and CDR2 YNFKEQ. The CDR3 DNA follows: TGTGCCAGCAGCCAGGGAGGTCAGCACAATGAGCAGTTCTTC. The encoded protein is CASSQGGQHNEQFF.

This clone was found a few times. The rearrangement joins TRBV2 to TRBJ2-7; 7 bases are shared with TRBD1. The CDR3 is 12 amino acids. Unmatched junction bases numbered 5, after V lost 7 bases and J lost 5 bases. The germline CDR1 and CDR2 sequences are SNHLY and FYNNEI. The CDR3 spells CASNLQGNEQYF. The CDR3, as DNA: TGTGCCAGCAACCTACAGGGGAACGAGCAGTACTTC.

The chain employs TRBV2 and TRBJ1-3, with a weak D call TRBD1 (5 bases). Germline CDR1 SNHLY, CDR2 FYNNEI. Trimming stripped 4 bases from V and 4 bases from J, with 14 bases between. CDR3 length equals 15 residues. This chain's CDR3 is CASSVSQGSGNTIYF. In nucleotides, the CDR3 is TGTGCCAGCAGTGTAAGCCAGGGCTCGGGAAACACCATATATTTT.